These 18 T cell receptor beta chains originate from one sample sequenced in a study of T cell changes during pregnancy in multiple sclerosis. Assay used: immunoSEQ multiplex PCR; TCRdb lists only in-frame clones, some missing. Of around 95,000 clones in the sample, about 90% are singletons; the top ten hold roughly 2.1%. This specimen was peripheral blood, taken after pregnancy. The receptors were sampled from a female donor in good health, enrolled as a control in a pregnancy study.

The chain carries TRBV7-9 and TRBJ2-3, with 7 bases aligning to TRBD2. Germline V gene data show CDR1 as SEHNR and CDR2 as FQNEAQ (reference sequence). The V segment lost 5 bases and the J segment 2 bases; nucleotides outside the gene matches: 7. The CDR3 runs 15 residues. As DNA, the CDR3 is TGTGCCAGCAGCCCCGGGACTACCTACACAGATACGCAGTATTTT. It is translated as CASSPGTTYTDTQYF.

The rearrangement joins TRBV4-1 to TRBJ2-7, with 14 positions matching TRBD2. V was clipped by 0 bases and J by 3 bases; unmatched bases: 4. The CDR3 is 17 residues long. Germline V gene data show CDR1 as MGHRA and CDR2 as YSYEKL. The CDR3 loop reads CASSQEGTSGSLYEQYF. The CDR3 bases are TGCGCCAGCAGCCAAGAAGGGACTAGCGGGAGTCTCTACGAGCAGTACTTC.

The chain has TRBV5-1 and TRBJ2-2; the match to TRBD1 covers 9 bases. Germline V gene sequence: CDR1 SGHRS, CDR2 YFSETQ. The trim removed 0 bases at V and 4 bases at J, leaving 4 bases unmatched. The CDR3 loop spans 16 amino acids. The CDR3 here is CASSLEVTGGTGELFF. CDR3 in DNA: TGCGCCAGCAGCTTGGAGGTGACAGGGGGCACCGGGGAGCTGTTTTTT.

V usage is TRBV4-1 and J usage is TRBJ2-3, with 9 nucleotides matching TRBD2. Germline trimming cut 2 bases from V and 6 bases from J; bases unmatched to any gene: 6. Looked up from germline, CDR1 is MGHRA and CDR2 is YSYEKL. This CDR3 is built from 15 residues. DNA of the CDR3: TGCGCCAGCAGCCAAAGATCTCTAGCGGGGGATACGCAGTATTTT. It is translated as CASSQRSLAGDTQYF.

The V gene is TRBV4-1, the J gene TRBJ2-3; D unresolved. CDR3 length: 14 amino acids. Germline CDR1 MGHRA, CDR2 YSYEKL. V was pared by 4 bases and J by 0 bases, with 8 bases between. The CDR3 DNA follows: TGCGCCAGCAGCCCCTGGCCTAGCACAGATACGCAGTATTTT. Protein: CASSPWPSTDTQYF.

This chain uses TRBV7-2 with TRBJ2-7, with 8 nucleotides matching TRBD2. V was pared by 1 base and J by 1 base, with 9 bases of the junction left unmatched. The CDR3 consists of 17 residues. Germline V gene data show CDR1 as SGHTA and CDR2 as FQGNSA. CDR3 residues: CASSLGVPASGSYEQYF. DNA of the CDR3: TGTGCCAGCAGCTTAGGGGTCCCGGCTAGCGGGTCCTACGAGCAGTACTTC.

The rearrangement uses TRBV30 and TRBJ1-6; TRBD1 matches 7 bases. Looked up from germline, CDR1 is GTSNPN and CDR2 is SVGIG (reference sequence). After removal of 2 bases from V and 8 bases from J, the junction contained 9 bases not matched to a gene. This CDR3 has 15 residues. The CDR3 DNA is TGTGCCTGGAGTACCCGGACAGGAGGGTATTCACCCCTCCACTTT. Protein product: CAWSTRTGGYSPLHF.

CDR3 nucleotides: TGTGCCAGTAGTATCCTAGGGGGTAGAGCTTTCTTT. It is translated as CASSILGGRAFF. The chain links TRBV19 to TRBJ1-1; perhaps TRBD1 as D (6 bases). Germline-derived CDR1 and CDR2 are LNHDA and SQIVND (reference sequence). The CDR3 loop spans 12 amino acids. Trimming cost V 3 bases and J 10 bases, with 12 bases left between them.

The chain combines TRBV5-1 with TRBJ2-7; 9 positions agree with TRBD2. V was pared by 0 bases and J by 6 bases, with 13 bases of the junction left unmatched. The CDR3 contains 17 residues. Germline V lookup: CDR1 SGHRS, CDR2 YFSETQ. CDR3 sequence reads: CASSLGLAGRIRLEQYF. The CDR3 DNA is TGCGCCAGCAGCTTGGGGCTAGCGGGGCGTATCCGTCTCGAGCAGTACTTC.

This clone has a handful of counts. The chain has TRBV4-2 and TRBJ1-6; 9 nucleotides match TRBD1. Germline V gene sequence: CDR1 LGHNA, CDR2 YNFKEQ. The CDR3 totals 16 residues. Unmatched junction bases numbered 6, after V lost 0 bases and J lost 9 bases. Here the CDR3 DNA reads TGTGCCAGCAGCCAAGATAGTGGGACAGGGAGTTCACCCCTCCACTTT. Translation gives CASSQDSGTGSSPLHF.

This chain uses TRBV18 with TRBJ2-7, with TRBD2 as a possible D gene (6 bases). The ends were cut back, 6 bases at V and 7 bases at J, with 19 bases in the middle. This CDR3 spans 14 amino acids. CDR1 KGHSH and CDR2 LQKENI come from the germline V gene. This CDR3 is CASSHYGTRREQYF. DNA of the CDR3: TGTGCCAGCTCTCATTACGGGACTCGCAGGGAGCAGTACTTC.

Notes on this clone: Likely a read error: the CDR3 ends without its conserved phenylalanine or tryptophan. This chain links TRBV27 with TRBJ2-7; 10 bases map to TRBD2. After removal of 2 bases from V and 5 bases from J, the junction contained 6 bases not matched to a gene. Germline lookup yields CDR1 MNHEY and CDR2 SMNVEV (reference sequence). The CDR3 is 15 amino acids. The CDR3 DNA follows: TGTGCCAGCAGTTTAAGTCTAGCGGGAGTTAACGAGCAGTACCTC. It encodes CASSLSLAGVNEQYL.

This clone was seen just once. V gene TRBV19 combines with J gene TRBJ1-2; maybe TRBD1 (5 bases). This CDR3 has 13 amino acids. In germline, CDR1 is LNHDA, CDR2 SQIVND (reference sequence). The ends were cut back, 6 bases at V and 4 bases at J, with 12 bases in the middle. As DNA, the CDR3 is TGTGCCAGTAGGGGGAGGGACCGCTATGGCTACACCTTC. It yields the protein CASRGRDRYGYTF.

This clone occurred a few times. The V gene is TRBV15, the J gene TRBJ1-1, with D possibly being TRBD1 (5 bases). Germline loops: CDR1 LNHNV, CDR2 YYDKDF (reference sequence). Trimming took off 9 bases at V and 2 bases at J, with 13 bases between the two ends. This CDR3 contains 13 residues. The CDR3 DNA sequence: TGTGCCACTCTTGGGGGGGGTAACACTGAAGCTTTCTTT. It codes for CATLGGGNTEAFF.

The chain has TRBV6-4 and TRBJ1-1; a weak D match, TRBD1 (6 bases). Germline values: CDR1 MRHNA, CDR2 SNTAGT. The CDR3 is 14 amino acids. The V end lost 6 bases, the J end lost 0 bases, and 11 bases lay between the germline ends. The DNA for the CDR3 is TGTGCCAGCAGGAAGGACAGCGTGAACACTGAAGCTTTCTTT. Translated, it gives CASRKDSVNTEAFF.

This clone was seen a handful of times. The J gene is TRBJ1-1, the V gene TRBV11-2; D is unclear. The germline gives CDR1 SGHAT, CDR2 FQNNGV. Trimming left V 5 bases short and J 1 base short, with 8 bases between. The CDR3 loop spans 13 amino acids. The CDR3 here is CASSPLWNTEAFF. CDR3 in DNA: TGTGCCAGCAGCCCCTTATGGAACACTGAAGCTTTCTTT.

This chain connects TRBV4-2 to TRBJ2-7; 12 positions match TRBD1. The V gene's germline CDR1 is LGHNA and CDR2 YNFKEQ. Trimming took 4 bases from V and 4 from J; bases not matched to a gene: 2. The CDR3 length is 14 residues. The CDR3 bases are TGTGCCAGCAGCCCGGGACAGGGGGCGTACGAGCAGTACTTC. It specifies CASSPGQGAYEQYF.

The rearrangement uses TRBV5-1 and TRBJ2-1; D not certain. Germline CDR1 SGHRS, CDR2 YFSETQ. The CDR3 sequence is 14 residues long. Between the trimmed V and J ends, which lost 0 bases and 3 bases, there was a span of 7 bases. The CDR3: CASSLGSNYNEQFF. The CDR3 nucleotides read TGCGCCAGCAGCTTGGGTTCCAACTACAATGAGCAGTTCTTC.